This is a list of T cell receptor beta chains from one sample in a study of blood T cells in healthy people across ages. TCRdb analysed the 5' RACE reads with MiXCR anew, one entry per CDR3 protein. This sample has 1.5 million or so distinct CDR3 sequences; approximately 42% occur once, and the top ten carry roughly 8.2%. Material for sequencing was blood. The receptors derive from a woman between 18 and 30 years old in good health. Both conserved end residues are part of each CDR3. Fields, in order: clone size, V gene, J gene, D gene, CDR3 protein, CDR3 DNA. A D gene is named only where the DNA matches it firmly. The size entry is marked missing in some rows and otherwise reads once, few, many or a size class.

size: few; V: TRBV21-1; J: TRBJ2-7; D: -; CDR3: CASSKRTGEDNEQYF; DNA: TGTGCCAGCAGCAAAAGGACAGGGGAGGATAACGAGCAGTACTTC
size: -; V: TRBV4-2; J: TRBJ2-1; D: TRBD2; CDR3: CASSQEVVGGSPYNEQFF; DNA: TGTGCCAGCAGCCAAGAGGTGGTTGGCGGGAGCCCCTACAATGAGCAGTTCTTC
size: -; V: TRBV5-1; J: TRBJ2-1; D: TRBD1; CDR3: CASSPDRAIQFF; DNA: TGCGCCAGCAGCCCCGACAGGGCTATCCAGTTCTTC
size: -; V: TRBV2; J: TRBJ1-2; D: TRBD1; CDR3: CASMGDRGHGYTF; DNA: TGTGCCAGCATGGGGGACAGGGGGCATGGCTACACCTTC
size: -; V: TRBV7-3; J: TRBJ1-1; D: -; CDR3: CASRPKVLTNTEAFF; DNA: TGTGCCAGCAGACCTAAGGTCCTCACCAACACTGAAGCTTTCTTT
size: -; V: TRBV9; J: TRBJ2-3; D: TRBD2; CDR3: CASSAGDYRDTQYF; DNA: TGTGCCAGCAGCGCTGGGGACTACAGAGATACGCAGTATTTT
size: few; V: TRBV7-2; J: TRBJ2-3; D: -; CDR3: CATPGESTDTQYF; DNA: TGTGCCACCCCGGGGGAGAGCACAGATACGCAGTATTTT
size: many; V: TRBV15; J: TRBJ1-1; D: -; CDR3: CATSRDLNDPGMNTEAFF; DNA: TGTGCCACCAGCAGAGATCTTAACGATCCAGGGATGAACACTGAAGCTTTCTTT
size: -; V: TRBV15; J: TRBJ2-7; D: -; CDR3: CATSRDTAGPSSYEQYF; DNA: TGTGCCACCAGCAGAGATACAGCGGGTCCGAGCTCCTACGAGCAGTACTTC
size: few; V: TRBV2; J: TRBJ2-5; D: TRBD2; CDR3: CASGTSGERETQYF; DNA: TGTGCCAGCGGGACTAGCGGCGAAAGAGAGACCCAGTACTTC
size: -; V: TRBV21-1; J: TRBJ2-5; D: -; CDR3: CASPGGGSGEETQYF; DNA: TGTGCCAGCCCCGGAGGTGGGTCCGGAGAAGAGACCCAGTACTTC
size: -; V: TRBV3-1; J: TRBJ2-4; D: -; CDR3: CASSPRGQPLAKNIQYF; DNA: TGTGCCAGCAGCCCAAGGGGCCAGCCATTAGCCAAAAACATTCAGTACTTC
size: -; V: TRBV3-1; J: TRBJ2-1; D: -; CDR3: CASSQEGVGGNEQFF; DNA: TGTGCCAGCAGCCAAGAAGGGGTCGGGGGAAATGAGCAGTTCTTC
size: few; V: TRBV12-3/TRBV12-4; J: TRBJ1-1; D: TRBD1; CDR3: CASSFRQGATEAFF; DNA: TGTGCCAGCAGTTTTAGACAGGGTGCCACTGAAGCTTTCTTT
size: few; V: TRBV20-1; J: TRBJ2-1; D: -; CDR3: CSAERLSAYEQFF; DNA: TGCAGTGCCGAACGCCTCTCCGCATACGAGCAGTTCTTC
size: few; V: TRBV20-1; J: TRBJ1-5; D: -; CDR3: CSAAPWGPNQPQHF; DNA: TGCAGTGCTGCCCCTTGGGGTCCTAATCAGCCCCAGCATTTT
size: -; V: TRBV12-5; J: TRBJ2-5; D: TRBD2; CDR3: CASGVGGSARYNEQYF; DNA: TGTGCTAGTGGGGTAGGCGGGAGCGCACGGTACAATGAGCAGTACTTC
size: few; V: TRBV6-6; J: TRBJ2-6; D: -; CDR3: CASSYTADGANVLTF; DNA: TGTGCCAGCAGTTACACGGCGGATGGGGCCAACGTCCTGACTTTC
size: -; V: TRBV2; J: TRBJ2-5; D: -; CDR3: CASRATTFQETQYF; DNA: TGTGCCAGCAGGGCGACGACATTTCAAGAGACCCAGTACTTC
size: -; V: TRBV20-1; J: TRBJ2-3; D: -; CDR3: CSAQHHRATDTQYF; DNA: TGCAGTGCTCAGCACCACAGGGCCACAGATACGCAGTATTTT
size: -; V: TRBV7-6; J: TRBJ2-1; D: -; CDR3: CASSQGWARNEQFF; DNA: TGTGCCAGCAGCCAGGGGTGGGCTAGGAATGAGCAGTTCTTC
size: few; V: TRBV7-2; J: TRBJ2-3; D: TRBD2; CDR3: CASSFSAREGDTQYF; DNA: TGTGCCAGCAGCTTTTCGGCGCGGGAGGGGGATACGCAGTATTTT
size: few; V: TRBV6-1; J: TRBJ2-3; D: -; CDR3: CASRQRGADTQYF; DNA: TGTGCCAGCAGACAAAGGGGGGCAGATACGCAGTATTTT
size: -; V: TRBV20-1; J: TRBJ1-1; D: -; CDR3: CSALGGYSEAFF; DNA: TGCAGTGCTCTGGGGGGATACTCTGAAGCTTTCTTT
size: many; V: TRBV7-9; J: TRBJ2-4; D: TRBD1; CDR3: CASSLEDRGNIQYF; DNA: TGTGCCAGCAGCTTAGAGGACAGGGGCAACATTCAGTACTTC
size: -; V: TRBV4-1; J: TRBJ1-5; D: -; CDR3: CASSQEGAGSNQPQHF; DNA: TGCGCCAGCAGCCAAGAGGGGGCAGGGAGCAATCAGCCCCAGCATTTT
size: many; V: TRBV3-1; J: TRBJ2-7; D: -; CDR3: CASSQEGGYEQYF; DNA: TGTGCCAGCAGCCAAGAAGGGGGCTACGAGCAGTACTTC
size: -; V: TRBV4-1; J: TRBJ2-1; D: TRBD2; CDR3: CASSPGVAGGTYNEQFF; DNA: TGCGCCAGCAGCCCGGGGGTAGCGGGGGGTACCTACAATGAGCAGTTCTTC
size: -; V: TRBV12-3/TRBV12-4; J: TRBJ1-1; D: -; CDR3: CATYDREAFF; DNA: TGTGCCACCTACGACAGGGAAGCTTTCTTT
size: -; V: TRBV3-1; J: TRBJ2-7; D: TRBD1; CDR3: CARSPGGFEQYF; DNA: TGTGCCCGCAGCCCAGGGGGCTTCGAGCAGTACTTC
size: -; V: TRBV6-1; J: TRBJ1-2; D: -; CDR3: CASLNPGFSGYTF; DNA: TGTGCCAGCCTCAATCCCGGGTTTAGTGGCTACACCTTC
size: -; V: TRBV5-1; J: TRBJ2-6; D: TRBD1; CDR3: CASSTGQGAAGANVLTF; DNA: TGCGCCAGCAGCACGGGACAGGGGGCGGCTGGGGCCAACGTCCTGACTTTC
size: few; V: TRBV20-1; J: TRBJ2-3; D: -; CDR3: CSAPPQGKSDTQYF; DNA: TGCAGTGCCCCCCCCCAGGGAAAGTCAGATACGCAGTATTTT
size: few; V: TRBV2; J: TRBJ1-6; D: -; CDR3: CASTSGAGNSPLHF; DNA: TGTGCCAGCACCAGCGGGGCTGGTAATTCACCCCTCCACTTT
size: -; V: TRBV11-2; J: TRBJ1-1; D: -; CDR3: CASSLDLGYRGARGTEAFF; DNA: TGTGCCAGCAGCTTAGATCTTGGTTATCGGGGGGCGCGAGGCACTGAAGCTTTCTTT
size: once; V: TRBV14; J: TRBJ2-7; D: -; CDR3: CASSQDGGMGYEQYF; DNA: TGTGCCAGCAGCCAAGATGGGGGGATGGGATACGAGCAGTACTTC
size: few; V: TRBV12-3/TRBV12-4; J: TRBJ2-1; D: -; CDR3: CASSVPGLEQFF; DNA: TGTGCCAGCAGTGTACCGGGACTCGAGCAGTTCTTC
size: -; V: TRBV7-2; J: TRBJ2-2; D: TRBD1; CDR3: CASSFWDRNTGELFF; DNA: TGTGCCAGCAGCTTCTGGGACAGGAACACCGGGGAGCTGTTTTTT
size: few; V: TRBV13; J: TRBJ2-1; D: TRBD2; CDR3: CASSLGRRGGEQFF; DNA: TGTGCCAGCAGCTTAGGCCGGAGGGGAGGGGAGCAGTTCTTC
size: few; V: TRBV7-2; J: TRBJ2-5; D: -; CDR3: CASSFPPQTQYF; DNA: TGTGCCAGCAGCTTCCCCCCCCAGACCCAGTACTTC
size: -; V: TRBV20-1; J: TRBJ2-1; D: TRBD2; CDR3: CSATRDYSNEQFF; DNA: TGCAGTGCTACCCGGGACTACTCCAATGAGCAGTTCTTC
size: once; V: TRBV9; J: TRBJ1-1; D: -; CDR3: CASSVDSGSDTFF; DNA: TGTGCCAGCAGCGTGGACAGCGGTTCGGATACTTTCTTT
size: -; V: TRBV4-2; J: TRBJ2-1; D: -; CDR3: CASSQDTAYGPFF; DNA: TGTGCCAGCAGCCAAGATACGGCCTACGGGCCGTTCTTC